This T cell receptor beta chain originates from a study of T cell responses to AZD1222 COVID-19 vaccine. Study-level findings and limits: Spike-specific TCRs gained breadth and depth after people received two AZD1222 doses. White British people made up most donors, females outnumbered males, and clonal diversity was possibly underestimated. Nearly half of spike-specific TCRs reportedly go after variant regions that carry no mutations.

This table comes from immunoSEQ multiplex PCR, and its TCRdb copy is limited to in-frame clones, with some not included. Of 110,000 or so clones listed, around 89% are singletons. Germline CDR1 reads LGHDT; CDR2 reads YNNKEL (reference sequence). The CDR3 is 15 amino acids. The ends were cut back, 0 bases at V and 1 base at J, with 7 bases in the middle. With respect to this clone: Antigen specificity is unknown.

V is TRBV3-1 (or the pseudogene TRBV3-2) and J is TRBJ2-1; no reliable D call. The source is an adult who received the AZD1222 COVID-19 vaccine. The input for sequencing was peripheral blood, taken 28 days after the second AZD1222 dose. The CDR3 bases are TGTGCCAGCAGCCAAGATCTGGGATCCTACAATGAGCAGTTCTTC. It is translated as CASSQDLGSYNEQFF.